The 22 T cell receptor beta chains listed next were all sequenced from one sample in a study of human T cells and chemical hapten exposure. Sample time point: patch test 1, 2 weeks after DPC sensitization. Stated treatment: therapeutic diphenylcyclopropenone sensitization with weekly scalp DPC. Via MiXCR, TCRdb re-called the RACE reads, giving one row per CDR3 protein. Among about 99,000 distinct CDR3 sequences listed, around an eighth were seen once. This specimen was whole blood, taken in connection with sensitization to the hapten diphenylcyclopropenone (DPC). The receptor source for this set is a woman aged 40 to 55 with alopecia areata. Some clones in this sample may be carry-over from other donors' samples.

The chain uses TRBV27 and TRBJ2-5, with 7 bases fitting TRBD2. This CDR3 spans 13 amino acids. Trimming at V came to 5 bases and at J to 2 bases, leaving 2 bases not matched to a gene. Germline-derived CDR1 and CDR2 are MNHEY and SMNVEV (reference sequence). Here the CDR3 DNA reads TGTGCCAGCAGTAGAGCGGGACAAGAGACCCAGTACTTC. Protein product: CASSRAGQETQYF.

This clonotype was picked up many times. The chain is built from TRBV20-1 and TRBJ1-4; D unclear. The CDR3 length is 18 residues. Germline V gene data show CDR1 as DFQATT and CDR2 as SNEGSKA (reference sequence). V dropped 0 bases and J dropped 2 bases, with 19 bases sitting between them. For the CDR3, the DNA is TGCAGTGCTAGAGATCGGGGTCAGTTCACCGGGACTAATGAAAAACTGTTTTTT. Protein sequence: CSARDRGQFTGTNEKLFF.

The V and J genes are TRBV4-1 and TRBJ1-1; no clear D. V lost 2 bases and J lost 7, with 8 bases in between. Germline V lookup: CDR1 MGHRA, CDR2 YSYEKL. This CDR3 is 12 amino acids long. The CDR3 DNA is TGCGCCAGCAGCCAACGGCAGGATGAAGCTTTCTTT. Translation gives CASSQRQDEAFF.

Many counts were recorded for this clonotype. J is TRBJ2-5 and V is TRBV21-1. TRBV21-1 is recorded as a pseudogene. This CDR3 region has 13 residues. The CDR3 sequence is CASSKGYQETQYF. In nucleotides, the CDR3 is TGTGCCAGCAGCAAAGGGTACCAAGAGACCCAGTACTTC.

The sample holds a few counts of this clonotype. The chain joins TRBV18 to TRBJ2-7, with D perhaps matching TRBD2 (5 bases). Looked up from germline, CDR1 is KGHSH and CDR2 is LQKENI. The CDR3 has 14 amino acids. Trimming removed 3 bases from V and 0 bases from J, with 9 bases in between. CDR3 coding DNA: TGTGCCAGCTCACCGACGGGGAGCTCCTACGAGCAGTACTTC. The encoded protein is CASSPTGSSYEQYF.

This clonotype was observed a handful of times. This chain uses TRBV18 with TRBJ1-1, with 10 bases matching TRBD1. V dropped 3 bases and J dropped 1; count of bases not matched to a gene: 8. The CDR3 is 17 residues long. The V gene's germline CDR1 is KGHSH and CDR2 LQKENI. For the CDR3, the DNA is TGTGCCAGCTCACCTCAACTTTGGGACAGGGGGAACACTGAAGCTTTCTTT. Translating it yields CASSPQLWDRGNTEAFF.

This clonotype turned up a few times. The genes are TRBV6-5 and TRBJ2-6, with D tentatively TRBD2 (5 bases). From germline, CDR1 is MNHEY and CDR2 SVGAGI. The CDR3 has 18 amino acids. Trimming shortened V by 5 bases and J by 0 bases, and 17 bases separated the two germline ends. Written as DNA, the CDR3 is TGTGCCAGCAGTGGCGGGCATAGGGCTATCTCTGGGGCCAACGTCCTGACTTTC. Translated, it gives CASSGGHRAISGANVLTF.

The chain joins TRBV20-1 to TRBJ2-2; D is unclear. This CDR3 is built from 12 residues. Trimming shortened V by 0 bases and J by 5 bases, and 4 bases separated the two germline ends. Looked up from germline, CDR1 is DFQATT and CDR2 is SNEGSKA (reference sequence). DNA for the CDR3: TGCAGTGCTAGAGATCATACCGGGGAGCTGTTTTTT. As protein: CSARDHTGELFF.

V is TRBV30 and J is TRBJ1-1; D is perhaps TRBD1 (5 bases). Germline loops: CDR1 GTSNPN, CDR2 SVGIG (reference sequence). Trimming removed 8 bases at V and 5 bases at J, with 21 bases between. The CDR3 consists of 14 residues. CDR3 sequence reads: CARNAGLGGTEAFF. The CDR3 bases are TGTGCCCGGAATGCGGGGCTTGGGGGGACTGAAGCTTTCTTT.

V and J are TRBV28 and TRBJ2-7, with D uncertain. Germline V gene data show CDR1 as MDHEN and CDR2 as SYDVKM. CDR3 size: 14 residues. V was shortened by 2 bases and J by 2 bases, with 10 bases between the two germline ends. CDR3 in amino acids: CASSLGKIPYEQYF. The CDR3 DNA reads TGTGCCAGCAGTTTAGGGAAAATACCCTACGAGCAGTACTTC.

The J gene is TRBJ1-1, the V gene TRBV11-2, with unresolved D. The CDR3 is made up of 13 amino acids. Germline loops: CDR1 SGHAT, CDR2 FQNNGV. Trimming cost V 5 bases and J 1 base, with 8 bases left between them. The CDR3 coding sequence is TGTGCCAGCAGCCAAAGGAGGAACACTGAAGCTTTCTTT. Translated, it gives CASSQRRNTEAFF.

The rearrangement uses TRBV29-1 and TRBJ2-2; unclear D gene. The CDR3 extends over 14 amino acids. Deletions cut 1 base from V and 3 bases from J, with 9 bases between. The germline CDR1 and CDR2 sequences are SQVTM and ANQGSEA. CDR3 in DNA: TGCAGCGTTGAAGTGAGTCGGGACACCGGGGAGCTGTTTTTT. It is translated as CSVEVSRDTGELFF.

This clonotype has only a few counts. The chain's CDR3 is CASAWTGSYNEQFF. In DNA, the CDR3 is TGTGCCAGCGCCTGGACTGGCTCCTACAATGAGCAGTTCTTC. This chain connects TRBV7-9 to TRBJ2-1; the D gene is possibly TRBD2 (5 bases). Germline CDR1 reads SEHNR; CDR2 reads FQNEAQ (reference sequence). This CDR3 is built from 14 residues. Deletions cut 8 bases from V and 0 bases from J, with 11 bases between.

The chain joins TRBV5-6 to TRBJ2-7; TRBD2 might be the D (6 bases). The V end was cut by 4 bases, the J end by 1 base, with 15 bases between. This CDR3 comprises 15 residues. Germline CDR1 SGHDT, CDR2 YYEEEE. The CDR3 here is CASSRGAVLSYEQYF. CDR3 DNA: TGTGCCAGCAGCCGCGGGGCCGTTCTATCCTACGAGCAGTACTTC.

This chain links TRBV6-6 with TRBJ2-3; a weak D match, TRBD2 (6 bases). Looked up from germline, CDR1 is MNHNY and CDR2 is SVGAGI (reference sequence). Trimming took off 2 bases at V and 5 bases at J, with 14 bases between the two ends. The CDR3 spans 15 residues. The CDR3 reads CASSYPRETGDTQYF. The CDR3 DNA reads TGTGCCAGCAGTTACCCCCGGGAGACCGGAGATACGCAGTATTTT.

This clonotype was recorded many times. This chain joins TRBV7-9 and TRBJ2-3; D is unresolved. Trimming took 5 bases from V and 6 from J, leaving 9 bases between them. The CDR3 totals 12 residues. The germline V gene encodes CDR1 SEHNR and CDR2 FQNEAQ (reference sequence). CDR3 in amino acids: CASSPPLDTQYF. DNA for the CDR3: TGTGCCAGCAGCCCACCGTTGGATACGCAGTATTTT.

This clonotype was counted ten times or more. This chain uses TRBV20-1 with TRBJ2-7; weak D call: TRBD2 (6 bases). CDR3 size: 14 residues. V gave up 6 bases and J gave up 4 bases, with 19 bases separating them. Germline V gives CDR1 DFQATT, CDR2 SNEGSKA (reference sequence). CDR3 sequence reads: CSAEPWGERYEQYF. As DNA, the CDR3 is TGCAGTGCGGAGCCCTGGGGGGAACGGTACGAGCAGTACTTC.

The table lists this clonotype with many counts. The chain employs TRBV19 and TRBJ1-2, with a possible D match to TRBD1 (6 bases). The CDR3 contains 14 residues. V was clipped by 6 bases and J by 4 bases, with 15 bases between them. CDR1 is LNHDA, CDR2 SQIVND, per germline (reference sequence). The CDR3 sequence is CASRDTGQLYGYTF. CDR3 nucleotide sequence: TGTGCCAGTAGAGACACGGGACAACTCTATGGCTACACCTTC.

The chain links TRBV28 to TRBJ2-3, with D uncertain. There are 12 residues in the CDR3. CDR1 is MDHEN, CDR2 SYDVKM, per germline. V dropped 10 bases and J dropped 2 bases, with 10 bases sitting between them. The CDR3 region is CATAEPTDTQYF. The CDR3 DNA is TGTGCCACTGCAGAACCCACAGATACGCAGTATTTT. Complete variable domain (other parts from reference TRBV28 and TRBJ2-3): DVKVTQSSRYLVKRTGEKVFLECVQDMDHENMFWYRQDPGLGLRLIYFSYDVKMKEKGDIPEGYSVSREKKERFSLILESASTNQTSMYLCATAEPTDTQYFGPGTRLTVL.

The chain uses TRBV30 and TRBJ2-2; D may be TRBD2 (5 bases). This CDR3 spans 17 amino acids. Trimming cost V 0 bases and J 6 bases, with 20 bases left between them. CDR1 and CDR2 from the germline V gene are GTSNPN and SVGIG (reference sequence). Here the CDR3 DNA reads TGTGCCTGGAGTGTAGGCTGGGCGAGGGCGTTCGCCGGGGAGCTGTTTTTT. This sequence encodes CAWSVGWARAFAGELFF.

This rearrangement joins TRBV12-3 or TRBV12-4 to TRBJ2-3; tentatively, D is TRBD2 (7 bases). Trimming shortened V by 3 bases and J by 4 bases, and 11 bases separated the two germline ends. CDR3 size: 14 residues. The CDR3 loop is CASSLRGLADTQYF. The CDR3 nucleotides are TGTGCCAGCAGTTTGCGGGGGCTTGCAGATACGCAGTATTTT.

This clonotype was seen more than once but under ten times. This chain connects TRBV7-2 to TRBJ2-3; D call uncertain. The germline gives CDR1 SGHTA, CDR2 FQGNSA. CDR3 size: 14 residues. V lost 1 base, J lost 4 bases, and 9 bases lay in between. The CDR3 region is CASSLDGPPDTQYF. Written as DNA, the CDR3 is TGTGCCAGCAGCTTAGATGGCCCTCCAGATACGCAGTATTTT.